The 27 T cell receptor beta chains in this list originate from one sample, sequenced in a study of blood T cells in healthy people across ages. Primed by a sample-barcoded 5' primer and a J-beta primer mix, a second PCR proceeded for about 6 to 12 cycles. MiXCR was run by TCRdb on the 5' RACE reads, yielding one entry per CDR3 protein. The sample holds 700,000 to 1,000,000 distinct CDR3 sequences; about 42% are singletons and the top ten take 15% to 25%. The sequencing input was blood. The receptors were sampled from a man aged 55 to 70 in good health.

CDR3 bases: TGTGCCAGCAGCTTAATTCCCAGGGCCCTCCACTTT. It specifies CASSLIPRALHF. The rearrangement uses TRBV7-2 and TRBJ1-6; maybe TRBD1 (5 bases). Germline V gene sequence: CDR1 SGHTA, CDR2 FQGNSA. The ends were cut back, 2 bases at V and 14 bases at J, with 10 bases in the middle. The length of the CDR3 is 12 residues. The complete variable domain, with remaining parts taken from reference TRBV7-2 and TRBJ1-6, reads GAGVSQSPSNKVTEKGKDVELRCDPISGHTALYWYRQSLGQGLEFLIYFQGNSAPDKSGLPSDRFSAERTGGSVSTLTIQRTQQEDSAVYLCASSLIPRALHFGNGTRLTVT.

The chain combines TRBV9 with TRBJ2-7; 7 bases map to TRBD2. J lost 7 bases, V lost 6 bases, and 7 bases had no gene match. Germline CDR1 and CDR2: SGDLS and YYNGEE. The CDR3 has 12 residues. DNA for the CDR3: TGTGCCAGCATAGGGAGGGCTCCGGAGCAGTACTTC. Translated, it gives CASIGRAPEQYF.

This clonotype was found a few times. The gene calls are TRBV12-3 or TRBV12-4 and TRBJ1-1; 9 bases align to TRBD1. The CDR3 consists of 16 residues. With 7 bases clipped from V and 4 bases from J, the junction kept 13 bases outside the gene matches. CDR3: CASTRPGGTGTTEAFF. CDR3 DNA sequence: TGTGCCAGCACTCGCCCGGGGGGGACAGGGACCACTGAAGCTTTCTTT.

This clonotype was seen at least ten times. It may be a read error: a sequence one base away is much more abundant. The rearrangement uses TRBV7-2 and TRBJ2-5; 8 nucleotides align to TRBD1. This CDR3 spans 11 amino acids. From germline, CDR1 is SGHTA and CDR2 FQGNSA. The V gene end was trimmed by 5 bases and the J gene end by 12 bases; junction bases not matched to a gene: 5. This CDR3 reads CASSTGGSEYF. Written as DNA, the CDR3 is TGTGCCAGCAGCACAGGGGGTAGCGAGTACTTC.

The J gene is TRBJ2-5, the V gene TRBV20-1; 11 bases match TRBD2. The V segment lost 4 bases and the J segment 4 bases; nucleotides outside the gene matches: 14. The germline CDR1 and CDR2 sequences are DFQATT and SNEGSKA (reference sequence). The CDR3 spans 17 residues. The CDR3 loop is CSAKRPFSGGAGETQYF. For the CDR3, the DNA is TGCAGTGCTAAGCGGCCCTTTAGCGGGGGGGCCGGAGAGACCCAGTACTTC.

In regard to this clonotype: The germline gene is not matched at one end of the junction; a read error may be the cause. The genes are TRBV20-1 and TRBJ2-1; TRBD2 is a possible D gene (6 bases). The germline CDR1 and CDR2 sequences are DFQATT and SNEGSKA (reference sequence). This CDR3 has 15 residues. CDR3 protein: CSACPGDGSYNGQFF. CDR3 DNA sequence: TGCAGTGCCTGCCCGGGGGACGGCTCCTACAATGGGCAGTTCTTC.

The CDR3 DNA sequence: TGTGCCAGCAGTGTGGCAGGGGCGAATCAGCCCCAGCATTTT. This encodes CASSVAGANQPQHF. The V call is TRBV12-3 or TRBV12-4, the J call TRBJ1-5; the D gene is possibly TRBD1 (6 bases). This CDR3 spans 14 amino acids. The germline V and J ends were trimmed by 5 bases and 4 bases, with 12 bases remaining between them.

The gene calls are TRBV4-1 and TRBJ2-7; TRBD2 might be the D (5 bases). The DNA end is more similar to TRBJ2-5, so the J call may be wrong. The CDR3 contains 14 residues. Germline V lookup: CDR1 MGHRA, CDR2 YSYEKL. CDR3 protein: CASSQGHSEETQYF. CDR3 bases: TGCGCCAGCAGCCAAGGCCATAGCGAGGAGACCCAGTACTTC.

The table lists this clonotype with a few counts. The rearrangement links TRBV7-2 to TRBJ1-2; D possibly corresponds to TRBD1 (5 bases). The CDR3 loop spans 15 amino acids. Trimming stripped 6 bases from V and 1 base from J, with 15 bases between. Germline CDR1 and CDR2: SGHTA and FQGNSA. The CDR3 DNA sequence: TGTGCCAGCAGTAAGGGCAGGGACTTTAACTATGGCTACACCTTC. It is translated as CASSKGRDFNYGYTF.

This clonotype was seen only a few times. The chain joins TRBV7-2 to TRBJ1-2, with D possibly TRBD1 on 6 matching bases. The CDR3 consists of 15 residues. Germline CDR1 is SGHTA and CDR2 is FQGNSA. Trimming left V 1 base short and J 12 bases short, with 21 bases between. CDR3 protein: CASSLVSGAQRENTF. DNA of the CDR3: TGTGCCAGCAGCTTAGTTTCAGGGGCGCAGAGGGAAAACACCTTC.

Note on this clonotype: A much more abundant neighbour one base away suggests this may be a read error. V is TRBV10-3 and J is TRBJ2-5; possibly TRBD1 or TRBD2 for D (5 bases each). The end of the DNA fits TRBJ2-1 better, so the J call may be wrong. The length of the CDR3 is 14 residues. In germline, CDR1 is ENHRY, CDR2 SYGVKD. CDR3 coding DNA: TGTGCCATCAGGGGGACCCTCGCCGGGGAGACCCAGTTCTTC. Its translation: CAIRGTLAGETQFF.

The chain has TRBV28 and TRBJ2-4; 7 bases are a match to TRBD1. The DNA end is a closer match to TRBJ2-7, so the J assignment may be wrong. Germline CDR1 is MDHEN and CDR2 is SYDVKM. The CDR3 loop spans 15 amino acids. CDR3 amino acids: CASTPAGTATYEQYF. Written as DNA, the CDR3 is TGTGCCAGCACGCCCGCCGGGACAGCCACCTACGAGCAGTACTTC.

The rearrangement uses TRBV3-1 and TRBJ1-1; tentatively, D is TRBD1 (5 bases). The CDR3 length is 14 residues. Germline V gives CDR1 LGHDT, CDR2 YNNKEL (reference sequence). V lost 2 bases, J lost 7 bases, and 14 bases lay in between. The CDR3 sequence is CASSQLFRQGEAFF. The CDR3 nucleotides read TGTGCCAGCAGCCAACTCTTTCGTCAGGGTGAAGCTTTCTTT.

There are a few counts of this clonotype. This chain links TRBV12-3 or TRBV12-4 with TRBJ2-7; D gene unclear. The CDR3 extends over 12 amino acids. Trimming took 2 bases from V and 4 from J, leaving 6 bases between them. CDR3 amino acids: CASSLRNYEQYF. For the CDR3, the DNA is TGTGCCAGCAGTTTAAGAAATTACGAGCAGTACTTC.

In its sample, this clonotype was seen a few times. The V and J genes are TRBV20-1 and TRBJ2-1; 10 nucleotides line up with TRBD2. The germline gives CDR1 DFQATT, CDR2 SNEGSKA (reference sequence). The CDR3 is 14 residues long. Trimming cost V 6 bases and J 0 bases; bases outside gene matches: 2. The CDR3 bases are TGCAGTGCCCAGCGGGGGGGCTCCTACAATGAGCAGTTCTTC. Translated: CSAQRGGSYNEQFF.

The genes are TRBV25-1 and TRBJ1-4, with a possible D match to TRBD1 (6 bases). Trimming shortened V by 0 bases and J by 6 bases, and 11 bases separated the two germline ends. Germline V gene lookup returns CDR1 MGHDK and CDR2 SYGVNS. The CDR3 is 15 residues long. CDR3 bases: TGTGCCAGCAGTGAATATCTGGGGGCGTATGAAAAACTGTTTTTT. It is translated as CASSEYLGAYEKLFF.

This clonotype was counted between two and nine times. This chain uses TRBV9 with TRBJ2-7; D tentatively reads TRBD1 or TRBD2 (5 bases each). V lost 0 bases and J lost 5, with 12 bases in between. The CDR3 consists of 14 residues. The germline V gene has CDR1 SGDLS and CDR2 YYNGEE. In DNA form, the CDR3 reads TGTGCCAGCAGCGTAGCGGCTGGGGGAAACGAGCAGTACTTC. This encodes CASSVAAGGNEQYF.

The V call is TRBV7-9, the J call TRBJ2-1; 10 bases align to TRBD2. The CDR3 is 17 residues long. Germline V lookup: CDR1 SEHNR, CDR2 FQNEAQ (reference sequence). The V segment lost 3 bases and the J segment 0 bases; nucleotides outside the gene matches: 5. For the CDR3, the DNA is TGTGCCAGCAGCTTTGGTAGCGGGGGGCCCTCCTACAATGAGCAGTTCTTC. Translated, it gives CASSFGSGGPSYNEQFF.

This clonotype has a handful of counts. The chain joins TRBV7-2 to TRBJ2-1; 10 nucleotides align to TRBD2. Germline V lookup: CDR1 SGHTA, CDR2 FQGNSA. With V trimmed by 2 bases and J by 5 bases, 3 bases remained unmatched. The CDR3 extends over 15 amino acids. The CDR3 loop reads CASSLFSGGNNEQFF. In DNA, the CDR3 is TGTGCCAGCAGCTTATTTAGCGGGGGGAACAATGAGCAGTTCTTC.

V and J are TRBV20-1 and TRBJ2-1; TRBD2 matches at 8 bases. The better agreement between TRBJ2-7 and the DNA end casts doubt on the J call. Germline CDR1 and CDR2: DFQATT and SNEGSKA (reference sequence). The CDR3 is made up of 14 amino acids. The CDR3 nucleotides read TGCAGTGCAAACGGGGGGGCGGCCTACAATGAGCAGTACTTC. This encodes CSANGGAAYNEQYF.

The chain has TRBV12-3 or TRBV12-4 and TRBJ2-7; 9 nucleotides match TRBD1. The CDR3 has 13 amino acids. After removal of 7 bases from V and 4 bases from J, the junction contained 5 bases not matched to a gene. CDR3 nucleotide sequence: TGTGCCAGCAACATAGGGACAGGGTACGAGCAGTACTTC. Protein product: CASNIGTGYEQYF.

This clonotype has just a few counts. This sequence joins TRBV24-1 and TRBJ2-1; 9 bases map to TRBD2. V was pared by 4 bases and J by 13 bases, with 7 bases of the junction left unmatched. The CDR3 extends over 13 amino acids. Germline CDR1 is KGHDR and CDR2 is SFDVKD. CDR3 sequence: CATSEYMGLAQFF. Here the CDR3 DNA reads TGTGCCACCAGTGAATACATGGGACTAGCTCAGTTCTTC.

This clonotype was picked up one time. This chain connects TRBV21-1 to TRBJ1-4; no check of the table's D call, TRBD1, against the DNA was made. TRBV21-1 is described as a pseudogene. The CDR3 consists of 16 residues. The CDR3 sequence: CASSPRRTGDSEKLFF. The CDR3 region has the DNA TGTGCCAGCAGCCCAAGGAGGACAGGGGACAGTGAAAAACTGTTTTTT.

The chain carries TRBV9 and TRBJ2-3, with a possible D match to TRBD1 (5 bases). This CDR3 is built from 16 residues. The germline gives CDR1 SGDLS, CDR2 YYNGEE. Between the trimmed V and J ends, which lost 4 bases and 2 bases, there was a span of 17 bases. This CDR3 is CASSPRASDFTDTQYF. The CDR3 nucleotides read TGTGCCAGCAGCCCCAGGGCTAGTGATTTCACAGATACGCAGTATTTT.

This clonotype showed up just once. Mismatch with germline at one junction end may stem from a read error. V usage is TRBV10-3 and J usage is TRBJ2-7, with D possibly called TRBD1 or TRBD2 (6 bases each). Germline loops: CDR1 ENHRY, CDR2 SYGVKD. The CDR3 is 14 residues long. The CDR3 bases are TGTGCCATCGGTGAGGAGGGGGGAACCTACGAGCAGTACTTC. This sequence encodes CAIGEEGGTYEQYF.

This clonotype is a singleton in its sample. V usage is TRBV18 and J usage is TRBJ1-4; D not certain. Germline V gene sequence: CDR1 KGHSH, CDR2 LQKENI. V lost 6 bases to trimming and J lost 3 bases, with 14 bases between them. This CDR3 has 15 amino acids. CDR3 residues: CASSHISEANEKLFF. Written as DNA, the CDR3 is TGTGCCAGCTCTCATATATCGGAAGCTAATGAAAAACTGTTTTTT. Complete variable domain (other parts from reference TRBV18 and TRBJ1-4): NAGVMQNPRHLVRRRGQEARLRCSPMKGHSHVYWYRQLPEEGLKFMVYLQKENIIDESGMPKERFSAEFPKEGPSILRIQQVVRGDSAAYFCASSHISEANEKLFFGSGTQLSVL.

The chain couples TRBV11-2 to TRBJ1-2; D not resolved. Trimming removed 2 bases from V and 4 bases from J, with 11 bases in between. The CDR3 totals 14 residues. Germline CDR1 and CDR2: SGHAT and FQNNGV. DNA for the CDR3: TGTGCCAGCAGCTTAAGCCCGTTGGTCTATGGCTACACCTTC. This codes for CASSLSPLVYGYTF.